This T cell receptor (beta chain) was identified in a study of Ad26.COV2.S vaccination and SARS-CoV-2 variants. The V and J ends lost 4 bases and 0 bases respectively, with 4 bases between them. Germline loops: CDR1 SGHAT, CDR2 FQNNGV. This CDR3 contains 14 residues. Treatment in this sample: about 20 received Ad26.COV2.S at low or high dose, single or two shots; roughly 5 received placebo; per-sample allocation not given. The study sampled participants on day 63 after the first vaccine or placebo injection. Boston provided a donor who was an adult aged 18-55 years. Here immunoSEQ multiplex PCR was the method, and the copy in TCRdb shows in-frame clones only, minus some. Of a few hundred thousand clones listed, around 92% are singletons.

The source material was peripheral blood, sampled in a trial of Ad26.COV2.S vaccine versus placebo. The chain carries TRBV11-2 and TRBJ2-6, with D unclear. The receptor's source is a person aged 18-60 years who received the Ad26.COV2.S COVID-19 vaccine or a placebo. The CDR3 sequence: CASSSVSGANVLTF. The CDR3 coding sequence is TGTGCCAGCAGCTCGGTCTCTGGGGCCAACGTCCTGACTTTC.